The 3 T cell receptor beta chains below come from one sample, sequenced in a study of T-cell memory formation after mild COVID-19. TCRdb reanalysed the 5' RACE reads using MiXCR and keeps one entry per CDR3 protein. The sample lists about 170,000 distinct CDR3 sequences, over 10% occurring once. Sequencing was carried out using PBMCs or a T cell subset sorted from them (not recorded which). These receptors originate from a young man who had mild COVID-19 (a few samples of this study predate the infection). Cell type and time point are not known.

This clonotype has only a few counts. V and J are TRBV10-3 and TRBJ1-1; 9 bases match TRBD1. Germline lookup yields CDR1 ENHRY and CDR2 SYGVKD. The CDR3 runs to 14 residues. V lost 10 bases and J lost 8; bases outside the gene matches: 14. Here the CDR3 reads CATEIQGAKREAFF. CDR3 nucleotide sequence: TGTGCCACCGAGATACAGGGGGCGAAAAGGGAAGCTTTCTTT.

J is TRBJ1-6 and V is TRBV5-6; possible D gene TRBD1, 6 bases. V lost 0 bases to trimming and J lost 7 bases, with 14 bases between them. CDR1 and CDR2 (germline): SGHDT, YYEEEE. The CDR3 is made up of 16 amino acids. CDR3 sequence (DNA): TGTGCCAGCAGCTTGGGGCAGGGGTTGGAGAATTCACCCCTCCACTTT. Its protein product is CASSLGQGLENSPLHF.

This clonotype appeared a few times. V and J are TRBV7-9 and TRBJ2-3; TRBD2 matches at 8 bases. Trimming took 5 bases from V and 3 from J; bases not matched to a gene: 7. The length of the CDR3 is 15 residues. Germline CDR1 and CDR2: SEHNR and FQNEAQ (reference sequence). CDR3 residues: CASSPRPSGTDTQYF. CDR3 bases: TGTGCCAGCAGCCCTCGCCCTAGCGGGACAGATACGCAGTATTTT.